A selection of T cell receptor beta chains follows, all from one sample in a study of cytomegalovirus exposure and HLA in healthy donors. The protocol was immunoSEQ multiplex PCR, while the TCRdb copy is restricted to in-frame clones and leaves out a portion. The repertoire includes 150,000 to 200,000 clones, approximately 81% of them detected once, and about 7% sits in the top ten. Material for sequencing was PBMCs. Every receptor here comes from a woman in her 30s in good health and CMV-seropositive. CDR3s include the opening cysteine and the closing phenylalanine or tryptophan. A D gene is named only where the DNA matches it firmly. The size of a clone is reported for some rows only, either as once, few or many, or as a class for expanded clones.

once,TRBV25-1,TRBJ1-2,.,TGTGCCAGCAGTGAATGGCTAGGGGCCCCTAACTATGGCTACACCTTC,CASSEWLGAPNYGYTF
.,TRBV30,TRBJ2-3,TRBD2,TGTGCCTGGACCCCGGGACTAGCGGGGGCCGGGGATACGCAGTATTTT,CAWTPGLAGAGDTQYF
.,TRBV4-1,TRBJ1-6,.,TGCGCCAGCAGCCACCGAAAGGAGCCTGGGGGGAATTCACCCCTCCACTTT,CASSHRKEPGGNSPLHF
.,TRBV7-9,TRBJ2-7,TRBD2,TGTGCCAGCAGCTTAGACGCGGGGGACGAGCAGTACTTC,CASSLDAGDEQYF
.,TRBV6-5,TRBJ1-6,.,TGTGCCAGCAGTTACTCGTTGCAGTCACCCCTCCACTTT,CASSYSLQSPLHF
.,TRBV5-4,TRBJ2-1,.,TGTGCCAGCAGCTTGGGGGGGCAAGACTACAATGAGCAGTTCTTC,CASSLGGQDYNEQFF
.,TRBV5-1,TRBJ2-1,TRBD2,TGCGCCAGCAGCTTGAGGACTAGCGGGAACAATGAGCAGTTCTTC,CASSLRTSGNNEQFF
.,TRBV4-3,TRBJ2-1,TRBD1,TGCGCCAGCAGCCATATAGAAGGGACAGGGAACAATGAGCAGTTCTTC,CASSHIEGTGNNEQFF
.,TRBV7-3,TRBJ2-6,.,TGTGCCAGCAGCTTATGGGGGGATGGTGGGGCCAACGTCCTGACTTTC,CASSLWGDGGANVLTF
.,TRBV6-5,TRBJ2-3,.,TGTGCCAGCAGTTACTCGATCGAGGGAGAGAGAGATACGCAGTATTTT,CASSYSIEGERDTQYF
.,TRBV6-5,TRBJ2-3,.,TGTGCCAGCGCCCTACGGGATACGCAGTATTTT,CASALRDTQYF
.,TRBV4-3,TRBJ1-3,TRBD1,TGCGCCAGCAGCCTATTGGCAGGGGGCGCGGGAAACACCATATATTTT,CASSLLAGGAGNTIYF
.,TRBV5-1,TRBJ2-3,TRBD1,TGCGCCAGCAGCCCCGGACAGGAAGCAGATACGCAGTATTTT,CASSPGQEADTQYF
.,TRBV5-6,TRBJ2-3,.,TGTGCCAGCAGCTTGGTCCCTACAGCCACAGATACGCAGTATTTT,CASSLVPTATDTQYF